This T cell receptor beta chain was found in a study of regulatory T cells in long-lasting Graves disease. Study-wide results and limits: Having few samples may have compromised the accuracy.

This clonotype has only a few counts. Its antigen is not identified. CDR3-region Arm-PCR and iRepertoire HTBI primers produced the TCR beta libraries. Each CDR3 protein gets one entry after TCRdb re-called the multiplex PCR reads with MiXCR. This sample carries a few hundred thousand distinct CDR3 sequences, about a fifth of them seen once, and the ten largest clones take about 7%. Time point noted: persistent/refractory GD, antithyroid drugs over 5 years with positive TRAb. Preparation of the TCR library used RNA extracted from PBMCs. The CDR3 is made up of 16 amino acids. Germline assignment: CDR1 GTSNPN and CDR2 SVGIG (reference sequence). Losses at the gene ends were 2 bases for V and 4 bases for J; bases not matched to a gene: 11.

The chain couples TRBV30 to TRBJ1-2; 9 bases align to TRBD1. The receptor comes from a female donor with Graves disease. Sample: peripheral blood mononuclear cells (PBMCs), taken when the disease was refractory, from a patient treated with antithyroid drugs. CDR3 coding DNA: TGTGCCTGGAGTTCCCCCGGGACAGGGCAGGGCTATGGCTACACCTTC. As protein: CAWSSPGTGQGYGYTF.